The clone carrying this TCR beta chain was counted a few times. No antigen is known for it. These data belong to a study of beta chain features in type 1 diabetes. Overall study context: In age, gender and cell yields, patients were similar to healthy donors. General study results and limits: Fewer junction insertions and more nucleotide deletions appeared in type 1 diabetes patients.

Germline CDR1 and CDR2: SGHTA and FQGNSA. This CDR3 is 12 amino acids long. Each of the CD4+ naive, central memory, regulatory and stem cell-like memory populations was sorted via CD45RO/CCR7/CD25/CD127/CD95/CD27. Expressed TCRB transcripts were sequenced because the entire RNA isolate underwent reverse transcription. Using immunoSEQ multiplex PCR, the repertoire was profiled, and TCRdb retains in-frame clones only, with some absent. Of roughly 400,000 clones listed, approximately 14% were seen once; the top ten hold around 0.039%. This clonotype originated in a young man in good health. Sequences were obtained from naive CD4+ T cells from blood. The chain uses TRBV7-2 and TRBJ2-7; possibly TRBD1 or TRBD2 for D (5 bases each). CDR3 DNA: TGTGCCAGCAGCTTAGACGGGACGGCCCTCTCTGTC. Translation: CASSLDGTALSV.